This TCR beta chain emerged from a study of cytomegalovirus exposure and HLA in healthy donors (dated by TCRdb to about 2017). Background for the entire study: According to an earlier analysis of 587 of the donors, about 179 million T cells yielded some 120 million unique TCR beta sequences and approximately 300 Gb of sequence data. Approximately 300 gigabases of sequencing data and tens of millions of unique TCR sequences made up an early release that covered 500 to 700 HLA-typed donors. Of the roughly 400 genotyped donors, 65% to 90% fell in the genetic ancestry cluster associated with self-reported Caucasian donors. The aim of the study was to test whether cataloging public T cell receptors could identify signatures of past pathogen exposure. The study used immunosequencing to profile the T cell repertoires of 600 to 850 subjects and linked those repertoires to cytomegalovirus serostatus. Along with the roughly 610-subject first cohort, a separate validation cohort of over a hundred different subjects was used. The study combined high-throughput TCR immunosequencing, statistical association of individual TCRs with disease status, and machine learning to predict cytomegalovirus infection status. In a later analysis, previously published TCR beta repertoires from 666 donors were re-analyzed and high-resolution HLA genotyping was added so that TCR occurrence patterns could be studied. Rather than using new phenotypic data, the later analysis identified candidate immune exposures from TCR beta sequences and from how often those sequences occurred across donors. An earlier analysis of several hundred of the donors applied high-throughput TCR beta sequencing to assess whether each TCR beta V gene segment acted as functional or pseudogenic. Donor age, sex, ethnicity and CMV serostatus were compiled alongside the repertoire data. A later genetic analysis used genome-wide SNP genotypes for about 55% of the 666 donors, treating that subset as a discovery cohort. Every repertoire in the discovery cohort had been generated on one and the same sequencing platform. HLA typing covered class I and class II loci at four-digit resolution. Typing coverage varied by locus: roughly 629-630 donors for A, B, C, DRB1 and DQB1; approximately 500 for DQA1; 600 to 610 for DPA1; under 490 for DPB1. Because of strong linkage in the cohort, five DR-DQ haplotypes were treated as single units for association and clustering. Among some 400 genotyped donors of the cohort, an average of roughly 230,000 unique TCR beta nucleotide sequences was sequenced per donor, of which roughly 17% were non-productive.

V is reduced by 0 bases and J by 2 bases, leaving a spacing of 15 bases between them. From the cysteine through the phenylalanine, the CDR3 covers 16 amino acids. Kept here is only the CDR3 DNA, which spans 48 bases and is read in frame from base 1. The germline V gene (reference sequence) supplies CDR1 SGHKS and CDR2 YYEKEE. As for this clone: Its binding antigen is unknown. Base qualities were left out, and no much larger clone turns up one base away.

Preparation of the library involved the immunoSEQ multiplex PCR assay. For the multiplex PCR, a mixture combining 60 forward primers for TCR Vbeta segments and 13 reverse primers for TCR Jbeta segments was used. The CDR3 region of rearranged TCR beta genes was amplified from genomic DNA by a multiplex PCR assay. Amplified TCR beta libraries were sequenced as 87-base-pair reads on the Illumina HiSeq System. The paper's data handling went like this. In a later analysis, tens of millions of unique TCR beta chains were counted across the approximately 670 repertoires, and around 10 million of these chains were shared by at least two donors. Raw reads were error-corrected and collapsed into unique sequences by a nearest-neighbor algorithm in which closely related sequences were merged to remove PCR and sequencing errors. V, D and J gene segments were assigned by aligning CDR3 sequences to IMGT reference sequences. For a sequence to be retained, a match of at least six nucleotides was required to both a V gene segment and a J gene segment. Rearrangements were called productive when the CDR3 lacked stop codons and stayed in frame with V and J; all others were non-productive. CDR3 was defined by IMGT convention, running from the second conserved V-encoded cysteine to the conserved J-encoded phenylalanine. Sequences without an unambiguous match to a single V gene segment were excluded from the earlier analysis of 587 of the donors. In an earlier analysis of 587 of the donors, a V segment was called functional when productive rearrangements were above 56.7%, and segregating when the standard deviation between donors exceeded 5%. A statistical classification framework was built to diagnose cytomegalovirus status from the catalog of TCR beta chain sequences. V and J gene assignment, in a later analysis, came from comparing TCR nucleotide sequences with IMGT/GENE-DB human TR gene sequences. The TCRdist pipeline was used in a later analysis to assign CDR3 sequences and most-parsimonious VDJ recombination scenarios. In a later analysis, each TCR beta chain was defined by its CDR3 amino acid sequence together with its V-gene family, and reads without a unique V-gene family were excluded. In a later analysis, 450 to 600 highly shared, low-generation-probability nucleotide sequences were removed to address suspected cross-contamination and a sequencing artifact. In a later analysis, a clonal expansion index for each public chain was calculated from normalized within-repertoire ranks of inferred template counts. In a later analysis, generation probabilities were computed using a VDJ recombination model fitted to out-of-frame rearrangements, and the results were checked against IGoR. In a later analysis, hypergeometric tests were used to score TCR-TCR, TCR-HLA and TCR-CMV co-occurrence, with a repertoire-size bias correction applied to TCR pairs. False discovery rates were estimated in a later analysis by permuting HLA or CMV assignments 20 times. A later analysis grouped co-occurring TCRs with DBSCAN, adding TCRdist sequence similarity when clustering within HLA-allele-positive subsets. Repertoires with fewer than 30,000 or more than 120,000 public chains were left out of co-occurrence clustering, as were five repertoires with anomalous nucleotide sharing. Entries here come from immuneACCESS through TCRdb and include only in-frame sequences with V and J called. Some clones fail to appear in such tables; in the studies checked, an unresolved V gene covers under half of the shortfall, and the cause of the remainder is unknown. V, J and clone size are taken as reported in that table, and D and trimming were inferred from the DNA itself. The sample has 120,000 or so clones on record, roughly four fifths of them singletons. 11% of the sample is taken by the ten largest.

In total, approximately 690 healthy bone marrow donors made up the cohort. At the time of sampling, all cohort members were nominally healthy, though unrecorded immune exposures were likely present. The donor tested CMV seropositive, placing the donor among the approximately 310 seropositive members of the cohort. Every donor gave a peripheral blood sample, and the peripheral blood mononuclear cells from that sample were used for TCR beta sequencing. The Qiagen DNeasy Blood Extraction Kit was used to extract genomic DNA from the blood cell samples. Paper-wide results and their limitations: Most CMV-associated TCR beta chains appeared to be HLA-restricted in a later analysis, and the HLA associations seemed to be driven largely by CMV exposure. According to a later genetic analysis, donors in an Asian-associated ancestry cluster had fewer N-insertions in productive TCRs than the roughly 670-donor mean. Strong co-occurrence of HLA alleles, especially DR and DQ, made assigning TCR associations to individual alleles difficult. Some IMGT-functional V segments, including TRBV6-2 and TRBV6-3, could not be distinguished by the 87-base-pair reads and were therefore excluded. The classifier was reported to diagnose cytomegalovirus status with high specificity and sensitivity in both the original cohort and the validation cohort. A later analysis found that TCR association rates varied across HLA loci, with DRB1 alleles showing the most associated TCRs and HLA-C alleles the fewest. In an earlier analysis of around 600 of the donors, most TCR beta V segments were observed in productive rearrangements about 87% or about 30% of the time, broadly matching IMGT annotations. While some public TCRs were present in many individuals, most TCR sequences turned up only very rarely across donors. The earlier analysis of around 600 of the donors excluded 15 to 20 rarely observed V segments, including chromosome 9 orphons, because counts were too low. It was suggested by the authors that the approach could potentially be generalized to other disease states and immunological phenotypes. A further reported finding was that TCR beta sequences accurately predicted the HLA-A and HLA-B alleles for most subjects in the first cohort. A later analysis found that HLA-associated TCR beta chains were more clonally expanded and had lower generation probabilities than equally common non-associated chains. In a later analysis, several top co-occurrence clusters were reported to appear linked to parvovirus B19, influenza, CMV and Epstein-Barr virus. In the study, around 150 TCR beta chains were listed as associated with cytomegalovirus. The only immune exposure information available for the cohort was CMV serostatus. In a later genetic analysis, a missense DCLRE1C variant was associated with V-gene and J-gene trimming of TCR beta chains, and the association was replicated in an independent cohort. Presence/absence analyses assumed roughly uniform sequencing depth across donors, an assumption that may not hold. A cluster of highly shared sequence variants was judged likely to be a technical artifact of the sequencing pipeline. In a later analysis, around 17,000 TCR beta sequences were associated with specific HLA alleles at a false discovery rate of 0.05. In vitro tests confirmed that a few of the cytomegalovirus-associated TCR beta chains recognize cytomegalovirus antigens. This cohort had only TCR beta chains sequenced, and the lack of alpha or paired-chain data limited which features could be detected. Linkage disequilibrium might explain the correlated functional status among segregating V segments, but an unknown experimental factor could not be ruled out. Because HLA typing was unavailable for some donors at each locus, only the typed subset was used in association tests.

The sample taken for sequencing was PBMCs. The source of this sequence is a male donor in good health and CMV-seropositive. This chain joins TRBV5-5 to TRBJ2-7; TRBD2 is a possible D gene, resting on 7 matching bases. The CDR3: CASSLASGEGAYEQYF. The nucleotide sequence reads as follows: TGTGCCAGCAGCTTGGCTAGCGGAGAGGGGGCCTACGAGCAGTACTTC. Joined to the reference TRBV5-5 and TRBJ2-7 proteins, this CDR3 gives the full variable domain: DAGVTQSPTHLIKTRGQQVTLRCSPISGHKSVSWYQQVLGQGPQFIFQYYEKEERGRGNFPDRFSARQFPNYSSELNVNALLLGDSALYLCASSLASGEGAYEQYFGPGTRLTVT.